The source of this T cell receptor beta chain is a study of identical twins. Study-wide results and limits: Twin-shared out-of-frame alpha sequences were enriched for low generation probability. Cross-sectional statistical analysis was relied on for the conclusions, without the same donors being followed.

All donors comprised healthy Caucasians. This clonotype was seen many times. Its specificity is not known. CDR3 size: 12 residues. CDR1 is SQVTM and CDR2 is ANQGSEA in the germline V gene. With 7 bases removed from V and 6 bases from J, the gap between germline ends came to 16 bases. A universal primer binding site was introduced by template switching. The final cDNA contained unique molecular identifiers. TCRdb independently ran MiXCR on the 5' RACE reads; one entry per CDR3 protein. Of 100,000 to 110,000 distinct CDR3 sequences in the sample, 4.5% to 6.5% are singletons; the top ten hold about an eighth.

The sequencing input was memory T cells sorted from blood. The origin of this receptor is a woman in her forties or fifties in good health. This chain joins TRBV29-1 and TRBJ2-7; the D gene is possibly TRBD2 (6 bases). The CDR3 reads CSAGSGSGEQYF. The CDR3 DNA is TGCAGCGCTGGGAGCGGGTCAGGCGAGCAGTACTTC.